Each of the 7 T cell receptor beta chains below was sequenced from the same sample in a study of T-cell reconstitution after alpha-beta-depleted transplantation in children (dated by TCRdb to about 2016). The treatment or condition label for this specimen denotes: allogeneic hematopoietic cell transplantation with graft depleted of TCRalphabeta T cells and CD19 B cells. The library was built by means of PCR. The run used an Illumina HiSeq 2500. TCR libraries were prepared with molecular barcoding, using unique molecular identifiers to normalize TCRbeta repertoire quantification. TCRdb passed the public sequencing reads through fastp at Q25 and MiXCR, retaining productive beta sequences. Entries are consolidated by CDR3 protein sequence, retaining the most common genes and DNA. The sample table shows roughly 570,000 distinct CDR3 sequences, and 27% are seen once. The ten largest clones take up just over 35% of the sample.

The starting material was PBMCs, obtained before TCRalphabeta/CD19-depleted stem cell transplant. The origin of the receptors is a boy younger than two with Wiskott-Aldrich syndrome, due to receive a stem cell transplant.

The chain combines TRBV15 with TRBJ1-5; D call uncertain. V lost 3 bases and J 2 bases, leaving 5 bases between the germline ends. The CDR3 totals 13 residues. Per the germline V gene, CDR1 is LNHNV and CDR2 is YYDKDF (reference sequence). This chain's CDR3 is CATSRYGNQPQHF. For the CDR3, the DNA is TGTGCCACCAGCAGGTACGGCAATCAGCCCCAGCATTTT. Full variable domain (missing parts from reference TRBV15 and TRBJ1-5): DAMVIQNPRYQVTQFGKPVTLSCSQTLNHNVMYWYQQKSSQAPKLLFHYYDKDFNNEADTPDNFQSRRPNTSFCFLDIRSPGLGDTAMYLCATSRYGNQPQHFGDGTRLSIL.

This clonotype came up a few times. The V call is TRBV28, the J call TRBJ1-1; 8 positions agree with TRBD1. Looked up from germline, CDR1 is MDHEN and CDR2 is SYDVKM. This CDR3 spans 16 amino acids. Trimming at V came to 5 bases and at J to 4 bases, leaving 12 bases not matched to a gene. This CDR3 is CASSPWVGQGVTEAFF. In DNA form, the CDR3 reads TGTGCCAGCAGTCCGTGGGTAGGACAGGGAGTCACTGAAGCTTTCTTT.

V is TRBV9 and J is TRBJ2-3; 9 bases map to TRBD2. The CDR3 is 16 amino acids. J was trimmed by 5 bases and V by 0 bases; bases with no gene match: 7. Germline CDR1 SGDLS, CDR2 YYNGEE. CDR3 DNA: TGTGCCAGCAGCGTAGGAGTAGCGGGAGATCAAGATACGCAGTATTTT. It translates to CASSVGVAGDQDTQYF.

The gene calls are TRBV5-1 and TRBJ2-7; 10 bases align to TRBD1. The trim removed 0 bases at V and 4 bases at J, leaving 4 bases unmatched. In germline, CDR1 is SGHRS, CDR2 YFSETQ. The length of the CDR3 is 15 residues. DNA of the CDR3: TGCGCCAGCAGCTTGGCGACAGGGGGCGGGTACGAGCAGTACTTC. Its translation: CASSLATGGGYEQYF.

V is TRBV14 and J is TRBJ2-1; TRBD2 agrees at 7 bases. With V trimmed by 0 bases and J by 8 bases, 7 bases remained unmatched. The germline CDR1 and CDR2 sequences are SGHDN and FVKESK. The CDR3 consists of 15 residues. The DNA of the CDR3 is TGTGCCAGCAGCCAAGATCTTCGTGCGGGGGATGAGCAGTTCTTC. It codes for CASSQDLRAGDEQFF. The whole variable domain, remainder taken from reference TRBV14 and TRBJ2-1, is EAGVTQFPSHSVIEKGQTVTLRCDPISGHDNLYWYRRVMGKEIKFLLHFVKESKQDESGMPNNRFLAERTGGTYSTLKVQPAELEDSGVYFCASSQDLRAGDEQFFGPGTRLTVL.

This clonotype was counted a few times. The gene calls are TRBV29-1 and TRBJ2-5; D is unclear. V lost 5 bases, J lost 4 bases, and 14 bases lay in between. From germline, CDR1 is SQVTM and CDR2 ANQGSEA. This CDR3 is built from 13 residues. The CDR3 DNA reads TGCAGCGTTTTAACGGTCGGGCGAGAGACCCAGTACTTC. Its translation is CSVLTVGRETQYF.

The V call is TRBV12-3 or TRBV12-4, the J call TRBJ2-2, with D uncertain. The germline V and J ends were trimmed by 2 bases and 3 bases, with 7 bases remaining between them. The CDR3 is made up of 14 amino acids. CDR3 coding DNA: TGTGCCAGCAGTTTACTTCCGGACACCGGGGAGCTGTTTTTT. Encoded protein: CASSLLPDTGELFF.